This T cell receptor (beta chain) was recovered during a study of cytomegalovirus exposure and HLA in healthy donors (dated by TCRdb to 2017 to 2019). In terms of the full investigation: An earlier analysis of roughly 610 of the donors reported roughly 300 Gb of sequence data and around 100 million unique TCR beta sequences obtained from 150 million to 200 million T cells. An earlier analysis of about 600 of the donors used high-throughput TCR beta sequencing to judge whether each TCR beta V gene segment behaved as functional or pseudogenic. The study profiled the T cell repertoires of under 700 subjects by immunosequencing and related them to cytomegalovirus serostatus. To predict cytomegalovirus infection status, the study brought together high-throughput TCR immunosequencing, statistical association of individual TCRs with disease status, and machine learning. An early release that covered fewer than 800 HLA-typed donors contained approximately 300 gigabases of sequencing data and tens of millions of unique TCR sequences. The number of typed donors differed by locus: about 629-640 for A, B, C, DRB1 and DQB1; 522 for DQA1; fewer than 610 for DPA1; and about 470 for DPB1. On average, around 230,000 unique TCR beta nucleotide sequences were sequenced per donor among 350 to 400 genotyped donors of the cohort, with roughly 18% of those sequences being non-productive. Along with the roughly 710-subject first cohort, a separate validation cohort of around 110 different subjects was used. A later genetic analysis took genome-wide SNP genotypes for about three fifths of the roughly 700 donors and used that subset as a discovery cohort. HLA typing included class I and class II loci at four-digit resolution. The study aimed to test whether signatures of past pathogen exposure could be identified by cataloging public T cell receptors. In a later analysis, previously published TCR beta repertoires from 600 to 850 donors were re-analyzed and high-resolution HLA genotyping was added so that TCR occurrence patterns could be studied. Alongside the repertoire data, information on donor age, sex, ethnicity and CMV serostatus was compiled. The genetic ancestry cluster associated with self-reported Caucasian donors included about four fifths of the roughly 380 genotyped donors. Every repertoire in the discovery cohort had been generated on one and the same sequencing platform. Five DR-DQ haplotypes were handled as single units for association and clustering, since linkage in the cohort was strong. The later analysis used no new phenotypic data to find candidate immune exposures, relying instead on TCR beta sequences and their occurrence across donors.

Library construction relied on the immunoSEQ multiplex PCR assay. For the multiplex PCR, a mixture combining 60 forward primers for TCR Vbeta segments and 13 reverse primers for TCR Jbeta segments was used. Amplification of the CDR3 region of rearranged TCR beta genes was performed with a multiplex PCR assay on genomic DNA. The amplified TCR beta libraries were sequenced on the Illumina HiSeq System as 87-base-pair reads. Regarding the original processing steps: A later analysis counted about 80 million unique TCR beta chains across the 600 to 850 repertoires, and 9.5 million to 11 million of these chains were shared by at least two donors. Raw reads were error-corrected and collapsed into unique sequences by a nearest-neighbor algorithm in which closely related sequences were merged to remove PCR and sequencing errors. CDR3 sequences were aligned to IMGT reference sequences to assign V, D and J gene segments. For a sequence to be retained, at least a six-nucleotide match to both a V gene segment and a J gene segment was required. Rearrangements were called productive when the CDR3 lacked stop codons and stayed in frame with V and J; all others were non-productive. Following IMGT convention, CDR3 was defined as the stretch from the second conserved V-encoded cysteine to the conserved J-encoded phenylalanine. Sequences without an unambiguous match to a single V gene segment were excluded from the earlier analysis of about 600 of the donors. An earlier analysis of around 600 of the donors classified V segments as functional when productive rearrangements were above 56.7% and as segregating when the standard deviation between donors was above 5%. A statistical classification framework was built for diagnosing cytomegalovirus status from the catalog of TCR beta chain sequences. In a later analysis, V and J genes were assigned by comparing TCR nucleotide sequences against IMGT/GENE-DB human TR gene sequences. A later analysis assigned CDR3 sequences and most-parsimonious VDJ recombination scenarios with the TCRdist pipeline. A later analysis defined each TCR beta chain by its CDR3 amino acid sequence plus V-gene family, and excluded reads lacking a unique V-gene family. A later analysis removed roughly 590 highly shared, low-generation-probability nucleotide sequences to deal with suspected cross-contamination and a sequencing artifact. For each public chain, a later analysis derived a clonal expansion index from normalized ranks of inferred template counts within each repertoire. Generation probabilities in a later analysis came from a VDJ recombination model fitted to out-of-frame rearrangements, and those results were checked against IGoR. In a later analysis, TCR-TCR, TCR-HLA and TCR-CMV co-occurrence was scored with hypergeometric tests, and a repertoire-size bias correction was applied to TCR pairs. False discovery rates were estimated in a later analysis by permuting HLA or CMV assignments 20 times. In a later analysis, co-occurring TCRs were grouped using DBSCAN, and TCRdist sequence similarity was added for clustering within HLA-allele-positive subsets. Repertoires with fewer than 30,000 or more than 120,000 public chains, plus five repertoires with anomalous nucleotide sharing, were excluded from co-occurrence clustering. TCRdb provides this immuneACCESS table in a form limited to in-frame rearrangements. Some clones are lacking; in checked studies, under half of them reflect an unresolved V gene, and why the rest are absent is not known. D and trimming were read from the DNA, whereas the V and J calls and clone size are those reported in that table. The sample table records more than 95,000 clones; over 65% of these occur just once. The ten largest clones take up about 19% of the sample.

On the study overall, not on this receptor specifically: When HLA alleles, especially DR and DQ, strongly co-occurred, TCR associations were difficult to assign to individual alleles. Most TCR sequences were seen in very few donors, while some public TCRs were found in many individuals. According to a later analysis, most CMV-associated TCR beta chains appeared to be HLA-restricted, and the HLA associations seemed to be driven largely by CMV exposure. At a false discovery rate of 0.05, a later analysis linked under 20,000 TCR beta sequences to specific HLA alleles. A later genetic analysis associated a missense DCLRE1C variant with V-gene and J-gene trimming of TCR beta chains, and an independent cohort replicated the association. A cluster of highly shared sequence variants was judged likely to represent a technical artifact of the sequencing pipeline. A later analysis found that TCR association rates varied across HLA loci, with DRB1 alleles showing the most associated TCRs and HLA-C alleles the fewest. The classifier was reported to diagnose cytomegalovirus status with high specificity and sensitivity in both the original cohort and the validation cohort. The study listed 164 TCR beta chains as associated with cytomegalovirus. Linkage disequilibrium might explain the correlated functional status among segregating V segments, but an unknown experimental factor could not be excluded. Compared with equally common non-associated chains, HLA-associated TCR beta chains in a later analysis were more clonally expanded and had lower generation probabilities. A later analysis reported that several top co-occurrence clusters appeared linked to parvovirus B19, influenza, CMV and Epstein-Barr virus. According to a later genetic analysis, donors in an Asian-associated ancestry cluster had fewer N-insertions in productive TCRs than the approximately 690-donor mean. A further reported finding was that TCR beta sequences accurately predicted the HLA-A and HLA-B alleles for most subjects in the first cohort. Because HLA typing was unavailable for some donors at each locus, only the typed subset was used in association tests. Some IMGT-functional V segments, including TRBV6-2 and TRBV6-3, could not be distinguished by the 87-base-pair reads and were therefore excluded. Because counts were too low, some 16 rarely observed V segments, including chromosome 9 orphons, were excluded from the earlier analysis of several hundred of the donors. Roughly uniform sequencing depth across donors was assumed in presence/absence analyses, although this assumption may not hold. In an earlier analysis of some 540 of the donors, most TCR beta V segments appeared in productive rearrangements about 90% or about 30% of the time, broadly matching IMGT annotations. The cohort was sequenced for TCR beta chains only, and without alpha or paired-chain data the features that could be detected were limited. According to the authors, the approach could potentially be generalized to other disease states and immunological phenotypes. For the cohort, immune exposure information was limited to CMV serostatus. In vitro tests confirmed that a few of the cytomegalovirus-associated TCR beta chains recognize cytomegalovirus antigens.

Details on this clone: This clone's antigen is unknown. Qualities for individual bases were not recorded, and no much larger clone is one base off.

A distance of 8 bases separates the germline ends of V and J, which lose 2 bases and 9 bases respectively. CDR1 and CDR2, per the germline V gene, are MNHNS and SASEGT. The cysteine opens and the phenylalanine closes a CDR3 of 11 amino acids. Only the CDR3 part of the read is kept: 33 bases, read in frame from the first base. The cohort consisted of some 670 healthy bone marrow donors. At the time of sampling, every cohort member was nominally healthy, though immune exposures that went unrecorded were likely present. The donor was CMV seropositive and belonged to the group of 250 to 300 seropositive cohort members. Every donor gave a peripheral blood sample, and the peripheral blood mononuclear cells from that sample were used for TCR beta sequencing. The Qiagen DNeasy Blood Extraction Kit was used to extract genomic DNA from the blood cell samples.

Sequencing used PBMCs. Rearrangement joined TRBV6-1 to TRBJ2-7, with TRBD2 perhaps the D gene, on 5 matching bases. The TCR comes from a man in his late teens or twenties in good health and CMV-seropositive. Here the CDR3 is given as CASSELSGQYF. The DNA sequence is TGTGCCAGCAGTGAACTCAGCGGGCAGTACTTC.